The 2 T cell receptor beta chains listed next were all sequenced from one sample in a study of T cells in Graves' hyperthyroidism and ophthalmopathy. Amplified TCR beta CDR3 regions derived from RNA transcripts. Using the HTBI primer set, a first-round RT-PCR was run on the TCR CDR3. TCRdb recomputed calls from the multiplex PCR reads with MiXCR, one row per CDR3 protein. Among under 200,000 distinct CDR3 sequences listed, roughly 9.4% were seen once. The sequencing input was blood. The receptors were gathered from a woman under 30 with Graves' hyperthyroidism that later progressed to Graves' ophthalmopathy.

CDR3 amino acids: CASSLSGGEGYTF. In DNA, the CDR3 is TGTGCCAGCAGTTTATCAGGGGGCGAAGGCTACACCTTC. This chain uses TRBV28 with TRBJ1-2, with TRBD1 matching over 8 bases. This CDR3 contains 13 residues. The trim removed 1 base at V and 8 bases at J, leaving 3 bases unmatched. In germline, CDR1 is MDHEN, CDR2 SYDVKM.

Many counts were recorded for this clonotype. V is TRBV20-1 and J is TRBJ2-1, with D unclear. Deletions cut 3 bases from V and 0 bases from J, with 9 bases between. The CDR3 is 14 residues long. The V gene's germline CDR1 is DFQATT and CDR2 SNEGSKA (reference sequence). CDR3 region: CSARLSPSYNEQFF. In DNA, the CDR3 is TGCAGTGCTAGGCTATCCCCCTCCTACAATGAGCAGTTCTTC.